Shown below are 19 T cell receptor beta chains from a single sample sequenced in a study of response to subunit inactivated influenza vaccine. TCRdb used MiXCR to reprocess the RT-PCR reads, holding one entry per CDR3 protein. This sample yields about 800,000 distinct CDR3 sequences, of which about 20% are seen a single time; roughly 10% belongs to the top ten. This sample comprised PBMCs from blood, obtained roughly 5 days after vaccination. The receptors were sampled from a man aged 50-60 years who received an inactivated influenza vaccine.

In its sample, this clonotype was seen a few times. V gene TRBV29-1 combines with J gene TRBJ2-5; 14 bases line up with TRBD2. Germline V CDR1 and CDR2: SQVTM, ANQGSEA. With 8 bases clipped from V and 4 bases from J, the junction kept 9 bases outside the gene matches. The CDR3 totals 15 residues. CDR3 loop: CSTRTSGGTRETQYF. Written as DNA, the CDR3 is TGCAGCACCCGGACTAGCGGGGGGACGAGAGAGACCCAGTACTTC.

This clonotype was seen a few times. This chain uses TRBV29-1 with TRBJ2-7; TRBD1 aligns across 11 bases. J lost 6 bases, V lost 2 bases, and 6 bases had no gene match. The CDR3 runs to 14 residues. Germline V CDR1 and CDR2: SQVTM, ANQGSEA. The CDR3 DNA follows: TGCAGCGTTGAATCATGGGACAGGGGGTCCGAGCAGTACTTC. It codes for CSVESWDRGSEQYF.

There are a few counts of this clonotype. J is TRBJ2-7 and V is TRBV10-3; 12 bases map to TRBD2. The CDR3 is 14 amino acids. The germline CDR1 and CDR2 sequences are ENHRY and SYGVKD. The J segment lost 2 bases and the V segment lost 9 bases, leaving 5 bases of the junction unmatched. The CDR3 DNA is TGTGCCATGAGTCTAGCGGGGGGGCCCTACGAGCAGTACTTC. Its translation: CAMSLAGGPYEQYF.

V and J are TRBV6-2 or TRBV6-3 and TRBJ2-7; 7 nucleotides match TRBD2. The CDR3 covers 16 residues. V trimming: 8 bases; J trimming: 2 bases; junction bases outside the gene matches: 15. The V gene's germline CDR1 is MNHEY and CDR2 SVGEGT. The CDR3 nucleotides are TGTGCCAGCGATAGCGCCCTAGCGGAGACGGCCTACGAGCAGTACTTC. Residues: CASDSALAETAYEQYF.

The J gene is TRBJ2-5, the V gene TRBV9; D is possibly TRBD1 or TRBD2 (5 bases each). This CDR3 contains 16 residues. CDR1 and CDR2 (germline): SGDLS, YYNGEE. Trimming left V 3 bases short and J 4 bases short, with 19 bases between. DNA for the CDR3: TGTGCCAGCAGCGCCTCCGGGACGAGGACCCTAGAGACCCAGTACTTC. Translated: CASSASGTRTLETQYF.

A few counts support this clonotype. The chain carries TRBV12-3 or TRBV12-4 and TRBJ2-7; D tentatively fits TRBD1 or TRBD2 (5 bases each). This CDR3 region has 14 residues. V gave up 3 bases and J gave up 2 bases, with 11 bases separating them. The CDR3 spells CASSFRDGTYEQYF. Here the CDR3 DNA reads TGTGCCAGCAGTTTCCGGGACGGCACCTACGAGCAGTACTTC.

This clonotype was seen a handful of times. The chain links TRBV12-3 or TRBV12-4 to TRBJ1-1; weak D call: TRBD1 (6 bases). Trimming cost V 3 bases and J 3 bases, with 29 bases left between them. This CDR3 has 20 residues. CDR3 nucleotides: TGTGCCAGCAGTTTCGGGGATTGGGGGCGGACCTTAGTGGAGGACACTGAAGCTTTCTTT. It is translated as CASSFGDWGRTLVEDTEAFF.

This clonotype has a handful of counts. V is TRBV27 and J is TRBJ2-7, with 8 bases that match TRBD1. After removal of 6 bases from V and 6 bases from J, the junction contained 7 bases not matched to a gene. CDR3 size: 13 residues. Germline V CDR1 and CDR2: MNHEY, SMNVEV (reference sequence). This CDR3 is CASRFNDRGEQYF. The CDR3 nucleotides are TGTGCCAGCAGATTCAACGACAGGGGCGAGCAGTACTTC.

The chain has TRBV5-5 and TRBJ2-7; TRBD2 agrees at 9 bases. CDR3 length: 16 residues. Germline CDR1 reads SGHKS; CDR2 reads YYEKEE (reference sequence). J lost 6 bases, V lost 0 bases, and 10 bases had no gene match. CDR3 coding DNA: TGTGCCAGCAGCTTGGCCGGGACTAGCCGGGGGGTCGAGCAGTACTTC. This translates into CASSLAGTSRGVEQYF.

The genes are TRBV5-1 and TRBJ1-1, with unresolved D. The V gene's germline CDR1 is SGHRS and CDR2 YFSETQ. This CDR3 comprises 14 residues. V lost 5 bases, J lost 0 bases, and 11 bases lay in between. Here the CDR3 reads CASRLQDVNTEAFF. CDR3 in DNA: TGCGCCAGCAGATTGCAGGATGTGAACACTGAAGCTTTCTTT.

The rearrangement links TRBV9 to TRBJ2-1; a possible D gene is TRBD2 (5 bases). Germline CDR1 reads SGDLS; CDR2 reads YYNGEE. The CDR3 loop spans 18 amino acids. V shed 0 bases and J shed 6 bases, with 22 bases lying between them. The CDR3 nucleotides read TGTGCCAGCAGCGTAGAAGCGGTAGCCCAAGGGCCGATCAATGAGCAGTTCTTC. Translated: CASSVEAVAQGPINEQFF.

This rearrangement joins TRBV12-3 or TRBV12-4 to TRBJ2-7; D tentatively reads TRBD1 or TRBD2 (5 bases each). Trimming took 6 bases from V and 7 from J, leaving 19 bases between them. The CDR3 extends over 14 amino acids. CDR3 nucleotide sequence: TGTGCCAGCAGAGCGGCCCCAGGGATGGGGGAGCAGTACTTC. The encoded protein is CASRAAPGMGEQYF.

The V call is TRBV6-2 or TRBV6-3, the J call TRBJ2-3; 11 nucleotides match TRBD2. This CDR3 is 14 amino acids long. V lost 7 bases and J lost 3; bases outside the gene matches: 3. The germline V gene has CDR1 MNHEY and CDR2 SVGEGT. This CDR3 reads CASTLAGGTDTQYF. The CDR3 DNA reads TGTGCCAGCACCCTAGCGGGAGGTACAGATACGCAGTATTTT.

The chain carries TRBV16 and TRBJ2-7, with D uncertain. Germline V lookup: CDR1 KGHSY, CDR2 FQNENV. This CDR3 is 14 amino acids long. V was clipped by 4 bases and J by 0 bases, with 10 bases between them. This CDR3 is CASSPTRSSYEQYF. Written as DNA, the CDR3 is TGTGCCAGCAGCCCGACCAGGAGCTCCTACGAGCAGTACTTC. Combining the CDR3 with reference TRBV16 and TRBJ2-7 gives the whole variable domain GEEVAQTPKHLVRGEGQKAKLYCAPIKGHSYVFWYQQVLKNEFKFLISFQNENVFDETGMPKERFSAKCLPNSPCSLEIQATKLEDSAVYFCASSPTRSSYEQYFGPGTRLTVT.

This clonotype occurred a few times. The V call is TRBV7-2, the J call TRBJ1-2, with TRBD1 matching 10 bases. V lost 5 bases and J lost 8; bases outside the gene matches: 11. This CDR3 is built from 15 residues. Germline CDR1 SGHTA, CDR2 FQGNSA. DNA for the CDR3: TGTGCCAGCAGCACCCCCGGGACAGGGGTTAACGGCTACACCTTC. Translated: CASSTPGTGVNGYTF.

V usage is TRBV20-1 and J usage is TRBJ2-7, with 8 positions matching TRBD2. The germline gives CDR1 DFQATT, CDR2 SNEGSKA (reference sequence). With 4 bases clipped from V and 9 bases from J, the junction kept 17 bases outside the gene matches. The CDR3 extends over 15 amino acids. In nucleotides, the CDR3 is TGCAGTGCTATTGATCCGGCGGGGGGACTCCCCACGCAGTACTTC. Translating it yields CSAIDPAGGLPTQYF.

Turning to this clonotype: The junction does not match germline at one end; this may be a read error. The rearrangement joins TRBV28 to TRBJ1-2; a possible D gene is TRBD1 (6 bases). Germline loops: CDR1 MDHEN, CDR2 SYDVKM. CDR3 length equals 18 residues. CDR3 sequence (DNA): TGTGCCCGCAGTCCAACCCTAACCCGGGACATAGTAAGGAATGGCTACACCTTC. It codes for CARSPTLTRDIVRNGYTF.

The genes are TRBV20-1 and TRBJ1-5; D not resolved. The germline V and J ends were trimmed by 3 bases and 8 bases, with 11 bases remaining between them. CDR3 length equals 12 residues. Germline assignment: CDR1 DFQATT and CDR2 SNEGSKA (reference sequence). The CDR3 nucleotides read TGCAGTGCTAGCTCTTCGGGTAAGCCCCAGCATTTT. Its translation: CSASSSGKPQHF.

This chain links TRBV28 with TRBJ1-4, with D perhaps matching TRBD1 (6 bases). Germline-derived CDR1 and CDR2 are MDHEN and SYDVKM. Trimming took off 7 bases at V and 2 bases at J, with 14 bases between the two ends. The CDR3 spans 15 residues. This CDR3 reads CASTHTGSTNEKLFF. The CDR3 DNA sequence: TGTGCCAGCACCCATACAGGGTCTACTAATGAAAAACTGTTTTTT.